This passage covers 29 T cell receptor beta chains from one sample sequenced in a study of blood T cell repertoires in COVID-19. Assay used: immunoSEQ multiplex PCR; TCRdb lists only in-frame clones, some missing. This sample has over 150,000 clones, with approximately 80% found just once. Sample: peripheral blood. The origin of the receptors is a human donor in a cohort sampled during active COVID-19.

The CDR3 nucleotides are TGTGCCAGCAGCGTTACAGGGGTTAATTCACCCCTCCACTTT. It encodes CASSVTGVNSPLHF. The genes are TRBV11-3 and TRBJ1-6, with 7 nucleotides matching TRBD1. With V trimmed by 5 bases and J by 6 bases, 4 bases remained unmatched. The CDR3 runs to 14 residues. Looked up from germline, CDR1 is SGHNT and CDR2 is YENEEA. Complete variable domain (other parts from reference TRBV11-3 and TRBJ1-6): EAGVVQSPRYKIIEKKQPVAFWCNPISGHNTLYWYLQNLGQGPELLIRYENEEAVDDSQLPKDRFSAERLKGVDSTLKIQPAELGDSAVYLCASSVTGVNSPLHFGNGTRLTVT.

The chain is built from TRBV24-1 and TRBJ2-7; possible D gene TRBD1, 6 bases. Deletions cut 4 bases from V and 12 bases from J, with 12 bases between. Germline CDR1 reads KGHDR; CDR2 reads SFDVKD. The CDR3 is 11 residues long. The CDR3 bases are TGTGCCACCAGTGACCTCAGGGGATGGTACTTC. Translated: CATSDLRGWYF.

This chain connects TRBV28 to TRBJ2-1; D is unresolved. CDR3 size: 10 residues. The ends were cut back, 9 bases at V and 7 bases at J, with 7 bases in the middle. Germline lookup yields CDR1 MDHEN and CDR2 SYDVKM. The chain's CDR3 is CASSQNEQFF. In DNA form, the CDR3 reads TGTGCCAGTAGTCAAAATGAGCAGTTCTTC.

This clone was counted many times. The J gene is TRBJ2-1, the V gene TRBV7-8, with D tentatively TRBD1 (5 bases). Germline-derived CDR1 and CDR2 are SGHVS and FQNEAQ. Trimming pared 5 bases from V and 7 bases from J, leaving 9 bases between. The CDR3 loop spans 12 amino acids. DNA of the CDR3: TGTGCCAGCAGCCCCAGGGATAATGAGCAGTTCTTC. Translation: CASSPRDNEQFF. Using reference TRBV7-8 and TRBJ2-1 for the parts outside the CDR3, the full variable domain is GAGVSQSPRYKVAKRGQDVALRCDPISGHVSLFWYQQALGQGPEFLTYFQNEAQLDKSGLPSDRFFAERPEGSVSTLKIQRTQQEDSAVYLCASSPRDNEQFFGPGTRLTVL.

The genes are TRBV27 and TRBJ2-2, with 8 positions matching TRBD2. The junction had 10 bases not matched to a gene; V was cut back by 6 bases and J by 4 bases. Germline-derived CDR1 and CDR2 are MNHEY and SMNVEV (reference sequence). This CDR3 contains 16 residues. The CDR3 sequence is CASRMRGLETTGELFF. The CDR3 coding sequence is TGTGCCAGCAGAATGAGGGGACTAGAAACCACCGGGGAGCTGTTTTTT.

The genes are TRBV27 and TRBJ2-7; 7 nucleotides agree with TRBD2. J lost 3 bases, V lost 5 bases, and 13 bases had no gene match. Germline CDR1 is MNHEY and CDR2 is SMNVEV (reference sequence). This CDR3 spans 16 amino acids. CDR3 sequence: CASSLVTYGGNYEQYF. The CDR3 coding sequence is TGTGCCAGCAGTCTTGTGACCTACGGGGGGAACTACGAGCAGTACTTC.

The rearrangement uses TRBV19 and TRBJ1-5; TRBD1 aligns across 8 bases. The CDR3 totals 15 residues. V dropped 11 bases and J dropped 4; count of bases not matched to a gene: 13. Germline V gene lookup returns CDR1 LNHDA and CDR2 SQIVND (reference sequence). The CDR3 DNA sequence: TGTGCCTCCTCGCGGATGGACAGGGCAAATCAGCCCCAGCATTTT. It encodes CASSRMDRANQPQHF.

The genes are TRBV5-4 and TRBJ2-1, with 7 bases fitting TRBD2. This CDR3 is 15 amino acids long. The V and J ends lost 0 bases and 3 bases, in that order; junction bases with no gene match: 3. The germline CDR1 and CDR2 sequences are SGHNT and YYREEE (reference sequence). The CDR3 reads CASSLALAVYNEQFF. The CDR3 DNA sequence: TGTGCCAGCAGCTTGGCCCTAGCGGTCTACAATGAGCAGTTCTTC.

Only a few counts were recorded for this clone. Written as DNA, the CDR3 is TGTGCCAGCAGTGCCCAAGGGTCGGGAGAGCAGTACTTC. Residues: CASSAQGSGEQYF. The rearrangement joins TRBV2 to TRBJ2-7; D is perhaps TRBD2 (5 bases). CDR3 length: 13 residues. Germline V CDR1 and CDR2: SNHLY, FYNNEI. V was shortened by 4 bases and J by 7 bases, with 14 bases between the two germline ends.

V is TRBV10-1 and J is TRBJ2-1; 10 nucleotides agree with TRBD2. This CDR3 contains 13 residues. J lost 13 bases, V lost 2 bases, and 5 bases had no gene match. Germline V CDR1 and CDR2: WNHNN, SYGVQD (reference sequence). The CDR3 loop is CASSERLAGDQFF. CDR3 nucleotides: TGCGCCAGCAGTGAGCGGCTAGCGGGGGACCAGTTCTTC.

This clone appeared once. The chain recombines TRBV2 with TRBJ1-3; no clear D. CDR3 length: 15 amino acids. CDR1 and CDR2 from the germline V gene are SNHLY and FYNNEI. Trimming pared 7 bases from V and 0 bases from J, leaving 13 bases between. The CDR3 sequence: CASKTSGLSGNTIYF. The CDR3 region has the DNA TGTGCCAGCAAGACCTCAGGCCTCTCTGGAAACACCATATATTTT.

V usage is TRBV5-1 and J usage is TRBJ2-7; D may be TRBD2 (6 bases). Trimming removed 0 bases from V and 6 bases from J, with 16 bases in between. Germline CDR1 SGHRS, CDR2 YFSETQ. The CDR3 consists of 15 residues. In DNA, the CDR3 is TGCGCCAGCAGCTTGGCCTGGCAGGGAGGCGGCGAGCAGTACTTC. It encodes CASSLAWQGGGEQYF.

J is TRBJ2-2 and V is TRBV5-1, with TRBD2 matching 8 bases. The CDR3 contains 15 residues. CDR1 SGHRS and CDR2 YFSETQ come from the germline V gene. The V and J ends lost 2 bases and 5 bases, in that order; junction bases with no gene match: 5. The CDR3 sequence is CASSLSGSRTGELFF. CDR3 nucleotides: TGCGCCAGCAGCTTAAGCGGGAGCCGTACCGGGGAGCTGTTTTTT. The complete variable domain, with remaining parts taken from reference TRBV5-1 and TRBJ2-2, reads KAGVTQTPRYLIKTRGQQVTLSCSPISGHRSVSWYQQTPGQGLQFLFEYFSETQRNKGNFPGRFSGRQFSNSRSEMNVSTLELGDSALYLCASSLSGSRTGELFFGEGSRLTVL.

The J gene is TRBJ2-2, the V gene TRBV2, with TRBD2 matching 7 bases. Germline V lookup: CDR1 SNHLY, CDR2 FYNNEI. The CDR3 runs 15 residues. Losses at the gene ends were 3 bases for V and 1 base for J; bases not matched to a gene: 2. In nucleotides, the CDR3 is TGTGCCAGCAGTGACCGCGGGAGGAACACCGGGGAGCTGTTTTTT. It codes for CASSDRGRNTGELFF.

The chain combines TRBV7-2 with TRBJ1-5, with 7 bases aligning to TRBD1. Germline CDR1 SGHTA, CDR2 FQGNSA. The CDR3 spans 14 residues. The V and J ends lost 2 bases and 2 bases, in that order; junction bases with no gene match: 0. CDR3 nucleotide sequence: TGTGCCAGCAGCTTACAGGGGGGCAATCAGCCCCAGCATTTT. It codes for CASSLQGGNQPQHF.

This clone was observed a few times. The chain is built from TRBV5-1 and TRBJ2-6; TRBD1 matches at 7 bases. V shed 3 bases, J shed 3 bases, and the junction held 9 bases outside the gene matches. This CDR3 has 17 residues. The germline gives CDR1 SGHRS, CDR2 YFSETQ. The CDR3 sequence: CASSSDRSPLGANVLTF. CDR3 bases: TGCGCCAGCAGCTCGGACAGGAGCCCGCTTGGGGCCAACGTCCTGACTTTC.

This clone was counted only a few times. CDR3 sequence: CAWSEGTGIFSLHF. The CDR3 DNA is TGTGCCTGGAGTGAGGGGACAGGGATCTTCTCCCTCCACTTT. V usage is TRBV30 and J usage is TRBJ1-6; 9 bases fit TRBD1. Germline CDR1 GTSNPN, CDR2 SVGIG (reference sequence). CDR3 length: 14 amino acids. Trimming at V came to 1 base and at J to 14 bases, leaving 9 bases not matched to a gene.

The chain is built from TRBV6-1 and TRBJ1-5, with 7 bases lining up with TRBD1. Germline loops: CDR1 MNHNS, CDR2 SASEGT. The V and J ends lost 4 bases and 6 bases, in that order; junction bases with no gene match: 12. The CDR3 covers 16 residues. CDR3 loop: CASSGFGQGVFQPQHF. As DNA, the CDR3 is TGTGCCAGCAGTGGTTTTGGGCAGGGGGTATTTCAGCCCCAGCATTTT.

The rearrangement joins TRBV7-8 to TRBJ1-2; 7 bases agree with TRBD1. There are 14 residues in the CDR3. Unmatched junction bases numbered 4, after V lost 4 bases and J lost 2 bases. Germline loops: CDR1 SGHVS, CDR2 FQNEAQ. The CDR3 nucleotides are TGTGCCAGCAGCTCGGGACAGACCAACTATGGCTACACCTTC. Its protein is CASSSGQTNYGYTF.

This chain connects TRBV6-5 to TRBJ2-3, with D possibly TRBD1 on 5 matching bases. The V gene's germline CDR1 is MNHEY and CDR2 SVGAGI. Trimming pared 5 bases from V and 3 bases from J, leaving 12 bases between. The CDR3 contains 14 residues. Here the CDR3 DNA reads TGTGCCAGCAGTCCGGTTCCAGGGACAGATACGCAGTATTTT. This gives the protein CASSPVPGTDTQYF.

The rearrangement links TRBV5-5 to TRBJ2-7; D ambiguous. The V and J ends lost 3 bases and 3 bases respectively, with 4 bases between them. The germline CDR1 and CDR2 sequences are SGHKS and YYEKEE (reference sequence). There are 11 residues in the CDR3. The CDR3 sequence is CASSSIYEQYF. For the CDR3, the DNA is TGTGCCAGCAGCTCCATCTACGAGCAGTACTTC.

This clone was seen only once. V and J are TRBV30 and TRBJ2-7; 14 bases match TRBD2. The CDR3 extends over 19 amino acids. Germline CDR1 is GTSNPN and CDR2 is SVGIG (reference sequence). The junction had 15 bases not matched to a gene; V was cut back by 1 base and J by 4 bases. In DNA, the CDR3 is TGTGCCTGGAGTGGAATTCGGACTAGCGGGAGGACCAACCCTTACGAGCAGTACTTC. It encodes CAWSGIRTSGRTNPYEQYF.

The rearrangement joins TRBV7-9 to TRBJ2-4, with TRBD2 matching 15 bases. With 5 bases clipped from V and 3 bases from J, the junction kept 8 bases outside the gene matches. This CDR3 comprises 18 residues. Germline lookup yields CDR1 SEHNR and CDR2 FQNEAQ (reference sequence). Here the CDR3 reads CASSPPGLAGGHKNIQYF. The CDR3 nucleotides read TGTGCCAGCAGCCCACCGGGACTAGCGGGAGGCCACAAAAACATTCAGTACTTC.

V and J are TRBV28 and TRBJ2-1; TRBD2 matches 8 bases. The CDR3 consists of 14 residues. Germline trimming cut 7 bases from V and 10 bases from J; bases unmatched to any gene: 12. The V gene's germline CDR1 is MDHEN and CDR2 SYDVKM. CDR3 DNA: TGTGCCAGCATGGTCTGGAGCGGGAGAGACGAGCAGTTCTTC. It codes for CASMVWSGRDEQFF. The variable domain in full, with the rest retrieved from reference TRBV28 and TRBJ2-1, is DVKVTQSSRYLVKRTGEKVFLECVQDMDHENMFWYRQDPGLGLRLIYFSYDVKMKEKGDIPEGYSVSREKKERFSLILESASTNQTSMYLCASMVWSGRDEQFFGPGTRLTVL.

This chain uses TRBV12-3 or TRBV12-4 with TRBJ2-2; D not certain. Trimming removed 6 bases at V and 5 bases at J, with 10 bases between. This CDR3 has 13 amino acids. The CDR3 DNA follows: TGTGCCAGCAGAGGTAGCCGGACCGGGGAGCTGTTTTTT. Its protein product is CASRGSRTGELFF.

The chain couples TRBV29-1 to TRBJ1-1, with D unclear. The CDR3 is made up of 13 amino acids. CDR1 is SQVTM, CDR2 ANQGSEA, per germline. The germline V and J ends were trimmed by 2 bases and 0 bases, with 7 bases remaining between them. The CDR3, as DNA: TGCAGCGTTGAAAGTGGGCTGAACACTGAAGCTTTCTTT. Encoded protein: CSVESGLNTEAFF. The variable domain in full, completed from reference TRBV29-1 and TRBJ1-1, reads SAVISQKPSRDICQRGTSLTIQCQVDSQVTMMFWYRQQPGQSLTLIATANQGSEATYESGFVIDKFPISRPNLTFSTLTVSNMSPEDSSIYLCSVESGLNTEAFFGQGTRLTVV.

This sequence joins TRBV18 and TRBJ1-1, with 12 bases that match TRBD1. J was trimmed by 7 bases and V by 2 bases; bases with no gene match: 11. The CDR3 covers 17 residues. Germline V gives CDR1 KGHSH, CDR2 LQKENI. CDR3 region: CASSPGKGQGASDEAFF. In nucleotides, the CDR3 is TGTGCCAGCTCACCAGGGAAGGGACAGGGGGCTTCGGATGAAGCTTTCTTT.

This chain links TRBV21-1 with TRBJ2-1; the DNA was not compared with TRBD2, the D call given in the table. TRBV21-1 is given as a pseudogene. The CDR3 extends over 16 amino acids. The CDR3 protein is CASSNRNCPPYNEQFF. The DNA of the CDR3 is TGTGCCAGCAGCAATCGCAACTGCCCCCCCTACAATGAGCAGTTCTTC.

This chain uses TRBV3-1 (or the pseudogene TRBV3-2) with TRBJ2-5, with D maybe TRBD2 (5 bases). The CDR3 is made up of 15 amino acids. CDR1 is LGHDT, CDR2 YNNKEL, per germline (reference sequence). With 0 bases removed from V and 4 bases from J, the gap between germline ends came to 12 bases. The CDR3 region is CASSQDRGPGETQYF. Written as DNA, the CDR3 is TGTGCCAGCAGCCAAGACCGAGGGCCGGGAGAGACCCAGTACTTC.